A selection of T cell receptor beta chains follows, all from one sample in a study of cytomegalovirus exposure and HLA in healthy donors. TCRdb keeps only in-frame clones here, not all; method: immunoSEQ multiplex PCR. Among about 160,000 clones, about 65% were seen once, and the ten largest hold about 2.7%. Sample: PBMCs. Receptors originate from a woman in her 30s in good health and CMV-seronegative. Each CDR3 is given with its conserved first and last residue. The D gene is left open where the match is weak. Clone size is not always given. Where it is, it says once, few, many or a class for expanded clones.

>TRBD1|TRBJ2-1|NA|TRBV5-1
TGCGCCAGCAGCTTGGGACAGGGGCAGTTCTTC
CASSLGQGQFF
>TRBD1|TRBJ1-4|NA|TRBV5-4
TGTGCCAGCAGCTTCGACAGGGGCGATAATGAAAAACTGTTTTTT
CASSFDRGDNEKLFF
>TRBD1|TRBJ2-1|NA|TRBV4-2
TGTGCCAGCAGCCAAGGGGGCAGGGGGCTAGTTGAGCAGTTCTTC
CASSQGGRGLVEQFF
>TRBD1|TRBJ2-3|few|TRBV4-3
TGCGCCAGCAGCCAGGGGGACAGTCCCAGGGGTACGCAGTATTTT
CASSQGDSPRGTQYF
>NA|TRBJ2-7|NA|TRBV28
TGTGCCAGCAGTTCTCAGGCACCACCTACCTACGAGCAGTACTTC
CASSSQAPPTYEQYF
>TRBD1|TRBJ2-3|NA|TRBV6-5
TGTGCCAGCAGAGCCCGGGACAGGGATACGCAGTATTTT
CASRARDRDTQYF
>NA|TRBJ1-6|NA|TRBV21-1
TGTGCCAGCAACCTGAGGGCCGCGGACCATTTACCCCTCCACTTT
CASNLRAADHLPLHF
>TRBD2|TRBJ2-1|NA|TRBV18
TGTGCCAGCTCACCCGCCGGGACTAGCAGCTATGAGCAGTTCTTC
CASSPAGTSSYEQFF
>NA|TRBJ2-7|NA|TRBV6-5
TGTGCCAGCAGTTACGGACAGATCGACTACGAGCAGTACTTC
CASSYGQIDYEQYF
>NA|TRBJ1-2|NA|TRBV14
TGTGCCAGCAGCCTTCGGACTGACTATGGCTACACCTTC
CASSLRTDYGYTF
>TRBD1|TRBJ1-4|NA|TRBV29-1
TGCAGCGCGGGACAGGGGACGGCTGGCGAAAAACTGTTTTTT
CSAGQGTAGEKLFF
>NA|TRBJ2-7|NA|TRBV10-3
TGTGCCATCAGTGACGGGCAGGGTGACCTGTACGAGCAGTACTTC
CAISDGQGDLYEQYF
>NA|TRBJ2-1|NA|TRBV10-3
TGTGCCATCAGTGAGGGGCGGGGGCTTTATAATGAGCAGTTCTTC
CAISEGRGLYNEQFF
>TRBD2|TRBJ2-7|NA|TRBV28
TGTGCCAGCAGTCCAACTAGCGGGAGGCCCGCCTACGAGCAGTACTTC
CASSPTSGRPAYEQYF
>NA|TRBJ1-5|few|TRBV28
TGTGCCAGCAGTTTACCCTCTCAGCCCCAGCATTTT
CASSLPSQPQHF
>NA|TRBJ2-5|NA|TRBV6-5
TGTGCCAGCAAGGGGTGGCAGGGAGGCCAAGAGACCCAGTACTTC
CASKGWQGGQETQYF
>NA|TRBJ1-1|NA|TRBV29-1
TGCAGCGTTGGGGCAGACACTGAAGCTTTCTTT
CSVGADTEAFF
>TRBD2|TRBJ2-1|medium-sized|TRBV25-1
TGTGCCAGCAGTCTAGCGGGAGCTAGTGAGCAGTTCTTC
CASSLAGASEQFF
>NA|TRBJ1-1|NA|TRBV2
TGTGCCAGCAACCGGGGGATGAACACTGAAGCTTTCTTT
CASNRGMNTEAFF
>TRBD1|TRBJ1-3|NA|TRBV6-6
TGTGCCAGCAGAATAACAGGGGCGACTGGAAACACCATATATTTT
CASRITGATGNTIYF
>NA|TRBJ2-2|NA|TRBV5-4
TGTGCCAGCAGCTTGGCTAAGAACACCGGGGAGCTGTTTTTT
CASSLAKNTGELFF
>TRBD2|TRBJ2-7|NA|TRBV7-9
TGTGCCAGCAGCTTCAGCACTAGCGGAAACGAGCAGTACTTC
CASSFSTSGNEQYF
>NA|TRBJ2-3|NA|TRBV11-2
TGTGCCAGCCGCCTCGGGGCAGGGGGCACAGATACGCAGTATTTT
CASRLGAGGTDTQYF
>TRBD2|TRBJ2-7|NA|TRBV4-2
TGTGCCAGCAGCCGACTAGCGGGTACCTCCTACGAGCAGTACTTC
CASSRLAGTSYEQYF